The rows below give T cell receptor beta chains drawn from one sample of a study of cytotoxic CD8 clonotypes in ibrutinib-treated CLL. Generated by immunoSEQ multiplex PCR, the TCRdb table keeps only in-frame clones and is missing some. The sample yields fewer than 150,000 clones, roughly 84% seen once. This sample comprised PBMCs, obtained after 24 months of ibrutinib treatment. The source is a human donor with chronic lymphocytic leukemia. The CDR3 runs from the conserved cysteine through the conserved F or W. Fields, in order: D gene, V gene, clone size, J gene, CDR3 DNA, CDR3 protein. A D gene is named only where the DNA matches it firmly. Rows give clone size only sometimes, using once, few, many, or a class for an expanded clone.

d_gene: TRBD1
v_gene: TRBV5-4
abundance: NA
j_gene: TRBJ1-1
CDR3nt: TGTGCCAGCAGCTCAGGGGGCGCTTTTAGAAGCCAACTATTCCGGGCTTTCTTT
CDR3aa: CASSSGGAFRSQLFRAFF

d_gene: NA
v_gene: TRBV5-4
abundance: once
j_gene: TRBJ2-5
CDR3nt: TGTGCCAGCAGTCGTCCGGGGGGCAGACAAGAGACCCAGTACTTC
CDR3aa: CASSRPGGRQETQYF

d_gene: NA
v_gene: TRBV11-2
abundance: NA
j_gene: TRBJ2-7
CDR3nt: TGTGCCAGCAGCTTACCCCCTCCCTTTCCCGAGCAGTACTTC
CDR3aa: CASSLPPPFPEQYF

d_gene: NA
v_gene: TRBV5-1
abundance: once
j_gene: TRBJ2-2
CDR3nt: TGCGCCAGCAGTCCTCTTCCACTCGGGGAGCTGTTTTTT
CDR3aa: CASSPLPLGELFF

d_gene: NA
v_gene: TRBV7-8
abundance: NA
j_gene: TRBJ1-2
CDR3nt: TGTGCCATCCGGGACGAGAAAAGAAACTATGGCTACACCTTC
CDR3aa: CAIRDEKRNYGYTF

d_gene: TRBD1
v_gene: TRBV10-3
abundance: NA
j_gene: TRBJ2-7
CDR3nt: TGTGCCATCAGTGAGTCCAGTACAGGGGTCTCCTACGAGCAGTACTTC
CDR3aa: CAISESSTGVSYEQYF

d_gene: NA
v_gene: TRBV18
abundance: NA
j_gene: TRBJ1-2
CDR3nt: TGTGCCAGCTCACCAGAGTTACCGGGGTTTGGCTACACCTTC
CDR3aa: CASSPELPGFGYTF

d_gene: NA
v_gene: TRBV5-8
abundance: NA
j_gene: TRBJ1-1
CDR3nt: TGTGCCAGCAACCAGCGGGCCACCATACTGGGGGCTTTCTTT
CDR3aa: CASNQRATILGAFF

d_gene: NA
v_gene: TRBV10-3
abundance: NA
j_gene: TRBJ2-1
CDR3nt: TGTGCCATCAGTGCAACTCAAGATGAGCAGTTCTTC
CDR3aa: CAISATQDEQFF

d_gene: NA
v_gene: TRBV5-5
abundance: NA
j_gene: TRBJ1-2
CDR3nt: TGTGCCAGCAGCTTGGGGGGCCTACTCGGCTACACCTTC
CDR3aa: CASSLGGLLGYTF

d_gene: NA
v_gene: TRBV5-6
abundance: NA
j_gene: TRBJ1-1
CDR3nt: TGTGCCAGCAGCTTGCTTACGAACACTGAAGCTTTCTTT
CDR3aa: CASSLLTNTEAFF

d_gene: NA
v_gene: TRBV4-1
abundance: NA
j_gene: TRBJ1-3
CDR3nt: TGCGCCAGCAGCCAAGATCAAACGACAGGCGGGCGAAACACCATATATTTT
CDR3aa: CASSQDQTTGGRNTIYF

d_gene: NA
v_gene: TRBV7-2
abundance: NA
j_gene: TRBJ1-2
CDR3nt: TGTGCCAGCAGCGCCCGACAGGAGTACTATGGCTACACCTTC
CDR3aa: CASSARQEYYGYTF

d_gene: NA
v_gene: TRBV7-2
abundance: NA
j_gene: TRBJ2-3
CDR3nt: TGTGCCAGCAGCTCCCCTCCAGGCGGGTTTTTTAAGACAGATACGCAGTATTTT
CDR3aa: CASSSPPGGFFKTDTQYF

d_gene: NA
v_gene: TRBV9
abundance: NA
j_gene: TRBJ2-3
CDR3nt: TGTGCCAGCAGCGGTACCCCCGGGGATACGCAGTATTTT
CDR3aa: CASSGTPGDTQYF

d_gene: NA
v_gene: TRBV6-4
abundance: medium-sized
j_gene: TRBJ2-2
CDR3nt: TGTGCCAGCAGTTCGGGACACACGAACACCGGGGAGCTGTTTTTT
CDR3aa: CASSSGHTNTGELFF

d_gene: NA
v_gene: TRBV6-5
abundance: once
j_gene: TRBJ2-2
CDR3nt: TGTGCCAGCCCAGACACGAACACCGGGGAGCTGTTTTTT
CDR3aa: CASPDTNTGELFF

d_gene: NA
v_gene: TRBV10-3
abundance: NA
j_gene: TRBJ1-1
CDR3nt: TGTGCCATCAGTGGGGGAGGTAACTCGAACACTGAAGCTTTCTTT
CDR3aa: CAISGGGNSNTEAFF

d_gene: TRBD1
v_gene: TRBV7-6
abundance: NA
j_gene: TRBJ1-1
CDR3nt: TGTGCCAGCAGCGGACGGGGACAGGGGAATAAGCGGAACACTGAAGCTTTCTTT
CDR3aa: CASSGRGQGNKRNTEAFF

d_gene: NA
v_gene: TRBV10-3
abundance: NA
j_gene: TRBJ1-2
CDR3nt: TGTGCCACCTACGGCGGGGCGCGGGATGGCTACACCTTC
CDR3aa: CATYGGARDGYTF

d_gene: NA
v_gene: TRBV30
abundance: NA
j_gene: TRBJ2-3
CDR3nt: TGTGCCTGGAGTCAACGGCTCGGCACAGATACGCAGTATTTT
CDR3aa: CAWSQRLGTDTQYF

d_gene: TRBD1
v_gene: TRBV6-1
abundance: NA
j_gene: TRBJ2-5
CDR3nt: TGTGCCAGCAGTGTGGGACAGGGGGATGGGAAGACCCAGTACTTC
CDR3aa: CASSVGQGDGKTQYF

d_gene: NA
v_gene: TRBV11-2
abundance: NA
j_gene: TRBJ1-4
CDR3nt: TGTGCCAGCAGCTCGAACAGGGTTGGTGAAAAACTGTTTTTT
CDR3aa: CASSSNRVGEKLFF

d_gene: TRBD2
v_gene: TRBV7-8
abundance: NA
j_gene: TRBJ2-3
CDR3nt: TGTGCCAGCAGCTTAGTGACCGGGGGGGTCACAGATACGCAGTATTTT
CDR3aa: CASSLVTGGVTDTQYF

d_gene: NA
v_gene: TRBV5-1
abundance: few
j_gene: TRBJ1-1
CDR3nt: TGCGCCAGCAGCTTGGGTGGAGGGTTAGCTGAAGCTTTCTTT
CDR3aa: CASSLGGGLAEAFF

d_gene: NA
v_gene: TRBV10-3
abundance: NA
j_gene: TRBJ2-2
CDR3nt: TGTGCCATCAGTGAGGGCACCGCGAACACCGGGGAGCTGTTTTTT
CDR3aa: CAISEGTANTGELFF

d_gene: TRBD1
v_gene: TRBV7-9
abundance: NA
j_gene: TRBJ2-2
CDR3nt: TGTGCCAGCAGCGGGGACAGTAACACCGGGGAGCTGTTTTTT
CDR3aa: CASSGDSNTGELFF

d_gene: NA
v_gene: TRBV21-1
abundance: few
j_gene: TRBJ2-2
CDR3nt: TGTGCCAGCCGGGGCGGGACTAGCGGGGGGCCGAACACCGGGGAGCTGTTTTTT
CDR3aa: CASRGGTSGGPNTGELFF

d_gene: NA
v_gene: TRBV7-2
abundance: NA
j_gene: TRBJ2-5
CDR3nt: TGTGCCAGCAGCGCACAGGGGAGGGGAGAGACCCAGTACTTC
CDR3aa: CASSAQGRGETQYF